Listed here is a single T cell receptor beta chain. Its specific antigen is unknown. No much larger clonotype is one base removed from it; base qualities were not supplied. The donors were healthy, HIV-negative adults who had no recently reported acute infections or vaccinations. Only Caucasian adults living in Nashville, Tennessee, USA were represented among the donors. CD4+ T cells were enriched by magnetic negative selection; naive cells were then positively selected on CD45RA, and the negative fraction formed the memory subset. Blood was collected by leukapheresis, and PBMCs were isolated by Ficoll-Histopaque density gradient centrifugation and then cryopreserved in liquid nitrogen vapor phase. Analytical flow cytometry was used to check the purity and quantity of each magnetically sorted T cell population. Genomic DNA was isolated from every sorted fraction and measured by UV absorbance on a Nanodrop 2000c.

This sample was taken from a study of shared clonotypes between healthy human individuals (dated by TCRdb to the early 2020s). With regard to the full study: The cohort included three men and a couple of women between 18 and 49 years of age. For each donor, CD4 naive and CD4 memory were each run on three plates, CD8 naive on two plates, and CD8 memory on one plate. To estimate repertoire size and how much clonotypes are shared between individuals, the study performed deep sequencing of blood TCR repertoires from a handful of healthy adults. To increase sequencing depth and limit assay-specific biases, different laboratories used diverse techniques to prepare libraries and sequence TCR repertoires. Leukapheresis yielded between about 0.9 and 9.5 billion PBMCs per donor. Paper-wide results and their limitations: Because the study included only a small number of donors, the genetic and exposure-history diversity represented was limited. Naive subsets generally had larger estimated clonotype richness than memory subsets did. Rarefaction of sorted-subset datasets indicated incomplete sequencing despite the large sequencing depth. When a handful of donors were compared, the shared fraction of clonotypes was around 4.6% for naive CD4, roughly 3.4% for naive CD8, about 2.4% for memory CD4, and approximately 0.4% for memory CD8. Pairwise subsampling led to the expectation that sequencing depth would affect the degree of clonotype sharing among donors. Only blood was sampled, and tissue TCR repertoires likely differ from those in blood. Clonotypes shared by all four sorted-subset donors showed higher generation probabilities than non-shared clonotypes.

The CDR3 measures 13 amino acids from cysteine to phenylalanine. Only the CDR3 DNA stays, 39 bases, in frame from base 1. Trimming removed 3 bases from V and 8 bases from J, leaving 11 bases between the germline ends. CDR1 and CDR2, per the germline V gene, are KGHSH and LQKENI. TCR CDR3 regions were amplified from genomic DNA by multiplex PCR using the deep immunoSEQ assay. Genomic DNA extracted from each cell subset was distributed evenly over all wells of several immunoSEQ 96-well plates, and each plate served as one replicate. For sorted subsets, 200 to 250 ng genomic DNA, equal to tens of thousands of T cell genomes, was loaded into each replicate PCR. Purified libraries were measured with a Qubit 3.0 fluorometer, size-checked on a Bioanalyzer 2100, and measured again with the KAPA Library Quantification kit. Every immunoSEQ 96-well plate was sequenced on a dedicated single-read 150-cycle Illumina NextSeq 550 flow cell. On the study's bioinformatics: Because only junctional sequences without quality scores were contained in the immunoSEQ output, filtering matching that applied to full-length reads could not be performed. Sequences were annotated with PyIR, a Python wrapper for IgBLAST v1.9, using IMGT germline references to assign V/J genes and CDR3. Reads were filtered out if the reads had weak V/J assignments (E-value above 1e-6), no CDR3, stop codons, out-of-frame junctions, or ambiguous translated residues. V3J clonotypes were defined by identical inferred V gene, J gene, and CDR3 amino acid sequence. To compute the percentage overlap between repertoires, the number of shared unique clonotypes was divided by the size of the smaller repertoire. RTK rarefaction, the Chao1 estimator, and Recon v2.1 estimates of unobserved clonotypes were used to assess repertoire richness. OLGA was used to compute generation probabilities for all TCRbeta clonotypes that the gDNA method yielded from four donors. TCRdb carries this immuneACCESS record with in-frame sequences only. Its versions omit some clonotypes, under half of them owing to an unresolved V gene in the studies checked, with the rest unexplained. The V and J calls and clone size are taken from that table; D and trimming were inferred from the DNA. The table for this sample lists about 2.3 million clones; about 90% of them were counted only once. The top ten hold 0.37% of the sample.

Material: naive CD4+ T cells from PBMCs. The sample's cell subset or site label, decoded: CD45RA+ positively selected. The receptor comes from a man between 18 and 29 years old in good health. Some clones in this sample may be carry-over from other donors' samples. Rearrangement joined TRBV18 to TRBJ2-1; the D gene is perhaps TRBD1, on 5 matching bases. The CDR3: CASSPQGGYEQFF. The DNA is as follows: TGTGCCAGCTCACCCCAGGGTGGGTATGAGCAGTTCTTC.